This note documents a single T cell receptor (beta chain) sequence. Trimming took 5 bases from V and 6 from J; bases not matched to a gene: 5. Germline loops: CDR1 MNHNS, CDR2 SASEGT. This CDR3 spans 13 amino acids. This entry is derived from a study of beta chain features in type 1 diabetes. Isolated RNA was reverse transcribed in full, so expressed TCRB transcripts were sequenced. Sequenced by immunoSEQ multiplex PCR; TCRdb stores in-frame clones only, minus some. The table records roughly 370,000 clones, approximately 14% of them present only once. The V and J genes are TRBV6-1 and TRBJ1-2; 8 bases are shared with TRBD1. Sequences were obtained from naive CD4+ T cells from blood. The sequence derives from a man younger than 40 in good health. This CDR3 reads CASSKTGVNGYTF. Written as DNA, the CDR3 is TGTGCCAGCAGTAAGACAGGGGTTAATGGCTACACCTTC.